This is a list of T cell receptor beta chains from one sample in a study of T cell responses to AZD1222 COVID-19 vaccine. Some clones are missing from TCRdb's copy, which holds only in-frame ones; the method was immunoSEQ multiplex PCR. This table holds approximately 96,000 clones, about 90% found once. The source material was peripheral blood, sampled 28 days after the second AZD1222 dose. These receptors originate from an adult who received the AZD1222 COVID-19 vaccine. Each CDR3 is given with its conserved first and last residue. D genes are given only for firm matches. Expanded clones get a size class; other rows say once, few or many, or leave the size out.

d_gene: NA; abundance: NA; j_gene: TRBJ2-3; v_gene: TRBV18; CDR3nt: TGTGCCAGCTCACCAGGGGGGCTAAGCACAGATACGCAGTATTTT; CDR3aa: CASSPGGLSTDTQYF
d_gene: TRBD1; abundance: once; j_gene: TRBJ2-1; v_gene: TRBV25-1; CDR3nt: TGTGCCAGCAGTGCCCCCAGGGGGCATCGGAATGAGCAGTTCTTC; CDR3aa: CASSAPRGHRNEQFF
d_gene: NA; abundance: NA; j_gene: TRBJ1-6; v_gene: TRBV28; CDR3nt: TGTGCCAGCAGTTCCTCTACAGGGCCGAATTCACCCCTCCACTTT; CDR3aa: CASSSSTGPNSPLHF
d_gene: NA; abundance: NA; j_gene: TRBJ1-5; v_gene: TRBV6-1; CDR3nt: TGTGCCAGCAGTGAAGCGGGTCGTTACAATCAGCCCCAGCATTTT; CDR3aa: CASSEAGRYNQPQHF
d_gene: NA; abundance: NA; j_gene: TRBJ2-1; v_gene: TRBV3-1/TRBV3-2; CDR3nt: TGTGCCAGCAGCTCCCGAGGTGAGTCGGAGCAGTTCTTC; CDR3aa: CASSSRGESEQFF
d_gene: NA; abundance: NA; j_gene: TRBJ1-2; v_gene: TRBV30; CDR3nt: TGTGCCTGGTCTGGGATCCACCCTTATGGCTACACCTTC; CDR3aa: CAWSGIHPYGYTF
d_gene: NA; abundance: NA; j_gene: TRBJ2-1; v_gene: TRBV3-1/TRBV3-2; CDR3nt: TGTGCCAGCAGCCATGGATTACGCCCAGGTTCCTACAATGAGCAGTTCTTC; CDR3aa: CASSHGLRPGSYNEQFF
d_gene: NA; abundance: once; j_gene: TRBJ1-5; v_gene: TRBV30; CDR3nt: TGTGCCTGGAGTGTATTGTCAGGGGACAATCAGCCCCAGCATTTT; CDR3aa: CAWSVLSGDNQPQHF
d_gene: NA; abundance: NA; j_gene: TRBJ1-3; v_gene: TRBV7-3; CDR3nt: TGTGCCAGCAGCACCTTGGGACGGGGCTCTGGAAACACCATATATTTT; CDR3aa: CASSTLGRGSGNTIYF
d_gene: TRBD2; abundance: once; j_gene: TRBJ2-2; v_gene: TRBV10-1; CDR3nt: TGCGCCAGCAGTGGGACTAGCGGGAGGACTACGGACACCGGGGAGCTGTTTTTT; CDR3aa: CASSGTSGRTTDTGELFF
d_gene: TRBD1; abundance: NA; j_gene: TRBJ1-5; v_gene: TRBV7-6; CDR3nt: TGTGCCAGCAGCCCCGGGACAGGGAAGAATCAGCCCCAGCATTTT; CDR3aa: CASSPGTGKNQPQHF
d_gene: TRBD1; abundance: NA; j_gene: TRBJ1-2; v_gene: TRBV29-1; CDR3nt: TGCAGCGTCTCGGACAGGGGGCGGGGAAACTATGGCTACACCTTC; CDR3aa: CSVSDRGRGNYGYTF
d_gene: TRBD1; abundance: NA; j_gene: TRBJ1-4; v_gene: TRBV6-6; CDR3nt: TGTGCCAGCAGACTGGGACAGTTCCTGAAAAGTCTGTTTTTT; CDR3aa: CASRLGQFLKSLFF
d_gene: TRBD1; abundance: NA; j_gene: TRBJ1-2; v_gene: TRBV7-3; CDR3nt: TGTGCCAGCAGCCCACACAGGGGTGAAGGCTACACCTTC; CDR3aa: CASSPHRGEGYTF
d_gene: NA; abundance: NA; j_gene: TRBJ1-5; v_gene: TRBV29-1; CDR3nt: TGCAGCGTTCAAGAGGGACCTAGCAATCAGCCCCAGCATTTT; CDR3aa: CSVQEGPSNQPQHF
d_gene: TRBD2; abundance: NA; j_gene: TRBJ2-3; v_gene: TRBV10-2; CDR3nt: TGCGCCAGCAGTGAGATCGGGCGGGAGCTCACAGATACGCAGTATTTT; CDR3aa: CASSEIGRELTDTQYF
d_gene: TRBD1; abundance: NA; j_gene: TRBJ1-2; v_gene: TRBV5-6; CDR3nt: TGTGCCAGCAGCTCGACAGGGGTAGACTATGGCTACACCTTC; CDR3aa: CASSSTGVDYGYTF
d_gene: NA; abundance: NA; j_gene: TRBJ2-4; v_gene: TRBV3-1/TRBV3-2; CDR3nt: TGTGCCAGCAGCCAAGCGCGACAGTTAGCCAAAAACATTCAGTACTTC; CDR3aa: CASSQARQLAKNIQYF
d_gene: NA; abundance: NA; j_gene: TRBJ1-5; v_gene: TRBV28; CDR3nt: TGTGCCAGCAGTAACCTGAGGGGAGACAATCAGCCCCAGCATTTT; CDR3aa: CASSNLRGDNQPQHF
d_gene: TRBD1; abundance: NA; j_gene: TRBJ1-4; v_gene: TRBV7-9; CDR3nt: TGTGCCAGCAGCTTATCCCCCGGGACAGGGGTCGAAAAACTGTTTTTT; CDR3aa: CASSLSPGTGVEKLFF
d_gene: NA; abundance: NA; j_gene: TRBJ2-6; v_gene: TRBV23-1; CDR3nt: TGCGCCCCCCGACCGAGGGGTCTAGTCTCTGGGGCCAACGTCCTGACTTTC; CDR3aa: CAPRPRGLVSGANVLTF
d_gene: NA; abundance: NA; j_gene: TRBJ1-1; v_gene: TRBV12-3/TRBV12-4; CDR3nt: TGTGCCAGCAGTTTTTTCGTGAACACTGAAGCTTTCTTT; CDR3aa: CASSFFVNTEAFF
d_gene: TRBD1; abundance: NA; j_gene: TRBJ1-6; v_gene: TRBV5-4; CDR3nt: TGTGCCAGCAGCTCGGGCCGGGACAGGAGCTCCTATAATTCACCCCTCCACTTT; CDR3aa: CASSSGRDRSSYNSPLHF
d_gene: TRBD1; abundance: NA; j_gene: TRBJ1-1; v_gene: TRBV2; CDR3nt: TGTGCCAGCAGGCGGACAGGGGCCGCGCGGTACACTGAAGCTTTCTTT; CDR3aa: CASRRTGAARYTEAFF
d_gene: NA; abundance: NA; j_gene: TRBJ2-7; v_gene: TRBV12-3/TRBV12-4; CDR3nt: TGTGCCAGCAGAAGATCGTCCCTTTACGAGCAGTACTTC; CDR3aa: CASRRSSLYEQYF
d_gene: TRBD2; abundance: few; j_gene: TRBJ2-2; v_gene: TRBV19; CDR3nt: TGTGCCAGTAGTATAGTGGGACTAGCGGGCTCGAACACCGGGGAGCTGTTTTTT; CDR3aa: CASSIVGLAGSNTGELFF
d_gene: TRBD2; abundance: once; j_gene: TRBJ2-3; v_gene: TRBV6-5; CDR3nt: TGTGCCAGCAGTTCTAGCGGGGTCCCCTTGGGGAGAACGCAGTATTTT; CDR3aa: CASSSSGVPLGRTQYF
d_gene: NA; abundance: NA; j_gene: TRBJ1-1; v_gene: TRBV12-3/TRBV12-4; CDR3nt: TGTGCCAGCAGTTTCGAGACTGAAGCTTTCTTT; CDR3aa: CASSFETEAFF
d_gene: NA; abundance: NA; j_gene: TRBJ1-4; v_gene: TRBV19; CDR3nt: TGTGCCAGTAGTATCCGGGGGCCCTATGAAAAACTGTTTTTT; CDR3aa: CASSIRGPYEKLFF
d_gene: TRBD1; abundance: NA; j_gene: TRBJ1-2; v_gene: TRBV6-4; CDR3nt: TGTGCCAGGACAGGGTCGGCCTATGGCTACACCTTC; CDR3aa: CARTGSAYGYTF
d_gene: TRBD1; abundance: NA; j_gene: TRBJ1-2; v_gene: TRBV29-1; CDR3nt: TGCAGCGGATGGGACAGGGGATCCTATGGCTACACCTTC; CDR3aa: CSGWDRGSYGYTF
d_gene: NA; abundance: NA; j_gene: TRBJ1-4; v_gene: TRBV16; CDR3nt: TGTGCCAGCAGCCCGGGTGAAAAACTGTTTTTT; CDR3aa: CASSPGEKLFF
d_gene: TRBD1; abundance: NA; j_gene: TRBJ1-4; v_gene: TRBV6-5; CDR3nt: TGTGCCAGCACCGGGACAGGTACGGGGGAAAAACTGTTTTTT; CDR3aa: CASTGTGTGEKLFF
d_gene: TRBD1; abundance: NA; j_gene: TRBJ1-1; v_gene: TRBV7-9; CDR3nt: TGTGCCAGCAGCTTGCAGGGGGGGACTGAAGCTTTCTTT; CDR3aa: CASSLQGGTEAFF
d_gene: TRBD1; abundance: NA; j_gene: TRBJ1-1; v_gene: TRBV2; CDR3nt: TGTGCCAGCAGTGTCGTACAGGGGGCCATGAACACTGAAGCTTTCTTT; CDR3aa: CASSVVQGAMNTEAFF
d_gene: NA; abundance: NA; j_gene: TRBJ2-7; v_gene: TRBV2; CDR3nt: TGTGCCAGCAGTGAAGCTGGGCGGGGGCCTTCCTACGAGCAGTACTTC; CDR3aa: CASSEAGRGPSYEQYF
d_gene: TRBD1; abundance: NA; j_gene: TRBJ1-5; v_gene: TRBV7-9; CDR3nt: TGTGCCAGCTCCCCCGCGGGCAGGGGGGGTCAGCCCCAGCATTTT; CDR3aa: CASSPAGRGGQPQHF
d_gene: NA; abundance: NA; j_gene: TRBJ2-3; v_gene: TRBV6-2/TRBV6-3; CDR3nt: TGTGCCAGCAGCCGCGACTCGACAGGAGGTACAGATACGCAGTATTTT; CDR3aa: CASSRDSTGGTDTQYF
d_gene: NA; abundance: NA; j_gene: TRBJ1-2; v_gene: TRBV19; CDR3nt: TGTGCCAGTAGTGCTTCGGTCAGAGGGAACTATGGCTACACCTTC; CDR3aa: CASSASVRGNYGYTF
d_gene: TRBD1; abundance: NA; j_gene: TRBJ2-1; v_gene: TRBV14; CDR3nt: TGTGCCAGCAGCCAAAATCCCCTCGGGACAGGGTTGCAGTTCTTC; CDR3aa: CASSQNPLGTGLQFF
d_gene: NA; abundance: NA; j_gene: TRBJ1-3; v_gene: TRBV7-9; CDR3nt: TGTGCCAGCAGCTTAAGTTCGGGGAATGGAAACACCATATATTTT; CDR3aa: CASSLSSGNGNTIYF
d_gene: NA; abundance: NA; j_gene: TRBJ1-2; v_gene: TRBV27; CDR3nt: TGTGCCAGCAGTTTGTTGGGAGGGAACTATGGCTACACCTTC; CDR3aa: CASSLLGGNYGYTF
d_gene: NA; abundance: few; j_gene: TRBJ1-2; v_gene: TRBV10-1; CDR3nt: TGCGCCAGCAGGGTCCGGTCGAAAACCTTC; CDR3aa: CASRVRSKTF
d_gene: TRBD1; abundance: NA; j_gene: TRBJ2-5; v_gene: TRBV5-1; CDR3nt: TGCGCCAGCAGCAACTCCGGGACAGGATTCCAAGAGACCCAGTACTTC; CDR3aa: CASSNSGTGFQETQYF
d_gene: NA; abundance: NA; j_gene: TRBJ2-7; v_gene: TRBV10-3; CDR3nt: TGTGCCATCAGCGGCCTTAATGAGCAGTACTTC; CDR3aa: CAISGLNEQYF
d_gene: NA; abundance: NA; j_gene: TRBJ1-6; v_gene: TRBV7-8; CDR3nt: TGTGCCAGCAGCTTAGCGGGGGGGGTAAATTCACCCCTCCACTTT; CDR3aa: CASSLAGGVNSPLHF
d_gene: NA; abundance: once; j_gene: TRBJ2-1; v_gene: TRBV2; CDR3nt: TGTGCCAGCAGTAAAGATTCCGGGTACAATGAGCAGTTCTTC; CDR3aa: CASSKDSGYNEQFF
d_gene: NA; abundance: NA; j_gene: TRBJ2-7; v_gene: TRBV6-6; CDR3nt: TGTGCCAGCAGTATTACCGGGACAACCTACGAGCAGTACTTC; CDR3aa: CASSITGTTYEQYF
d_gene: NA; abundance: NA; j_gene: TRBJ2-3; v_gene: TRBV21-1; CDR3nt: TGTGCCAGCAGCAAAACCCCGGGACTAGCGGGGGGGCCCCCAGATACGCAGTATTTT; CDR3aa: CASSKTPGLAGGPPDTQYF
d_gene: TRBD1; abundance: NA; j_gene: TRBJ1-2; v_gene: TRBV30; CDR3nt: TGTGCCTGGAGGAGTCAATGGGGGACAGCCTCCTTAAACTATGGCTACACCTTC; CDR3aa: CAWRSQWGTASLNYGYTF
d_gene: NA; abundance: NA; j_gene: TRBJ1-1; v_gene: TRBV2; CDR3nt: TGTGCCAGCAGTCGAACAGGTTTGAACACTGAAGCTTTCTTT; CDR3aa: CASSRTGLNTEAFF